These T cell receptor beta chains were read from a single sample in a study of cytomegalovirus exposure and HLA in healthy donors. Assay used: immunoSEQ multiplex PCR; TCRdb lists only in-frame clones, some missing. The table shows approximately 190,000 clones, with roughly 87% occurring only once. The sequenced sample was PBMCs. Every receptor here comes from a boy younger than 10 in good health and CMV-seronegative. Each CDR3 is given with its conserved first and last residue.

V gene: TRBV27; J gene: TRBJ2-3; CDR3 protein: CATSSGATQYF
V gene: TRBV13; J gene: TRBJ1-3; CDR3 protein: CASSMAGTVFSGNTIYF
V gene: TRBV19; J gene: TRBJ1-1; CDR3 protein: CASSILPRSPTEAFF
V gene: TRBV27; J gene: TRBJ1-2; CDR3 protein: CASRRDGDYGYTF
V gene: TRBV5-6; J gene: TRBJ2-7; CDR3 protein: CASSIGTVNEQYF
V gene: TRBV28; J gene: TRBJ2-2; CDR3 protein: CASGEGGTNTGELFF
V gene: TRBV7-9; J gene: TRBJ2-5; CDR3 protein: CASRPGTSGTSAYQETQYF
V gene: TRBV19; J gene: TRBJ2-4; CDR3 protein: CASSSFRDSKNIQYF
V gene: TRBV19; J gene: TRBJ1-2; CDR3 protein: CASSIREIDGYTF
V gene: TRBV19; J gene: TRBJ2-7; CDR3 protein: CASSIKFQGSNYEQYF
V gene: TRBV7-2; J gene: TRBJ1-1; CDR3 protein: CASSILTLGRGTEAFF
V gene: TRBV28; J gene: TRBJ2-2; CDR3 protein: CASSRQGWYTGELFF
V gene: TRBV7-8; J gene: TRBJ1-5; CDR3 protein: CASSLGDRGNQPQHF
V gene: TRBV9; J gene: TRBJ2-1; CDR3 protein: CASSSSGTRFEQFF
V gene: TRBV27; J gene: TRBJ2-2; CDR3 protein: CASSRGLGGELFF
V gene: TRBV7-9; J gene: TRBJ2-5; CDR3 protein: CASSSGGRGIVLETQYF
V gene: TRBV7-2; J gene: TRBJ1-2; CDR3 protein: CASSSYTGGRYGYTF
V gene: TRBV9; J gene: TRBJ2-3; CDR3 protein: CASSVVASGGFADTQYF
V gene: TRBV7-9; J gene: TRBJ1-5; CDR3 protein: CASSAKRQPQHF
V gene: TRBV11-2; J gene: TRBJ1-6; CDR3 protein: CASSHRDRANSPLHF
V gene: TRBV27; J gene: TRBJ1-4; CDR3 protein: CASSIWTGSEKLFF
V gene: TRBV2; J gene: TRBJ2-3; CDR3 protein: CASSVMTSGSPDTQYF
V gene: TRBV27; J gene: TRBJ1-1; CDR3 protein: CASSFQGTNTEAFF
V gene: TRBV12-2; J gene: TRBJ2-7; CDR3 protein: CASRPLVGQGASYEQYF
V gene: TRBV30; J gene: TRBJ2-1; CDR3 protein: CAWSSTGTGVYNEQFF
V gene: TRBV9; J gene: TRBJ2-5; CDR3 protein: CASKSGTQYF
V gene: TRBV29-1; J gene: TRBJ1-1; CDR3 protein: CSVENRLADTEAFF
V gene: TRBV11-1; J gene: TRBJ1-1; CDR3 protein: CASSPPQGGNTEAFF
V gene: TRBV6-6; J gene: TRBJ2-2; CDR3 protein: CASSSEVITNTGELFF
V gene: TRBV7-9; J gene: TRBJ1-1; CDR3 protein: CASSLASRKVEAFF
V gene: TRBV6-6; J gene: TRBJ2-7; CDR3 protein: CASSSRGSYEQYF
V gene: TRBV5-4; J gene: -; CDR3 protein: CASSLPGQGFYEQYF
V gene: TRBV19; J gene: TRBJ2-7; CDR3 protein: CASSPKGDRVYEQYF
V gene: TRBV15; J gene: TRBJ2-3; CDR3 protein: CATSRSRGPGTDTQYF
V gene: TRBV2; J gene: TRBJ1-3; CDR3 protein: CASRYSGNTIYF
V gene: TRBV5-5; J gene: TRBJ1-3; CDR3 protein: CASSLTGGTGNTIYF
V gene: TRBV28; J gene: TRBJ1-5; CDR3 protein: CASSPLVWGSSNQPQHF